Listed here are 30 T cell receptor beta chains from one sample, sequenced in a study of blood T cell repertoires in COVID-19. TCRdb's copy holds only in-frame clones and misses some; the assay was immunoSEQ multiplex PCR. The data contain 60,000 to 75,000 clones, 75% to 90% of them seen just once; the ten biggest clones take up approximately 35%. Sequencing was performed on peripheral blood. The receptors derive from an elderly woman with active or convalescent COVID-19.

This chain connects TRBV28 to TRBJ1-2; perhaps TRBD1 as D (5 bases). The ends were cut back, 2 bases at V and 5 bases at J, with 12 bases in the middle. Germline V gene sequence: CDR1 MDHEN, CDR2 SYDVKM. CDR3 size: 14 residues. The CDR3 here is CASSLVTGVYGYTF. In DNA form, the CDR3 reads TGTGCCAGCAGTTTAGTAACGGGGGTTTATGGCTACACCTTC.

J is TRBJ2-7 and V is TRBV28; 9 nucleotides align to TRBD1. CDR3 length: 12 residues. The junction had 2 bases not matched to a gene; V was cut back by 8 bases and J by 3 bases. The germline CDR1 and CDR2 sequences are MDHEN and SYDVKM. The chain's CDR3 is CASGTGNYEQYF. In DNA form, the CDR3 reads TGTGCCAGCGGGACAGGGAACTACGAGCAGTACTTC. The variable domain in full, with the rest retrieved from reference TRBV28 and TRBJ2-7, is DVKVTQSSRYLVKRTGEKVFLECVQDMDHENMFWYRQDPGLGLRLIYFSYDVKMKEKGDIPEGYSVSREKKERFSLILESASTNQTSMYLCASGTGNYEQYFGPGTRLTVT.

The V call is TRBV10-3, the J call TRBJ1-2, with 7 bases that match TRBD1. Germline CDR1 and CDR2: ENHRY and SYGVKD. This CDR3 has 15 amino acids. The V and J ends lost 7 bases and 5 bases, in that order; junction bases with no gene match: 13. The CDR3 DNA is TGTGCCATCAATTCGCTGACAGGGCTGAATTATGGCTACACCTTC. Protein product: CAINSLTGLNYGYTF.

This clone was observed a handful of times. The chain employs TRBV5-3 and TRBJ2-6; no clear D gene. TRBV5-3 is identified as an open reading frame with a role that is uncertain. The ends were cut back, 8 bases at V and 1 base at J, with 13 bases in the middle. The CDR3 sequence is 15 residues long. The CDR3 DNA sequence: TGTGCCAGCCACAACCCCGGGTCTGGGGCCAACGTCCTGACTTTC. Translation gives CASHNPGSGANVLTF.

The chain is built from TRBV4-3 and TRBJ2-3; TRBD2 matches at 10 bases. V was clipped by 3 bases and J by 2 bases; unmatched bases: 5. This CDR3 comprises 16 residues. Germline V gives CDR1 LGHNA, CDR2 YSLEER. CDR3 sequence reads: CASSQSGGAFTDTQYF. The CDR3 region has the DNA TGCGCCAGCAGCCAGAGCGGGGGGGCCTTCACAGATACGCAGTATTTT.

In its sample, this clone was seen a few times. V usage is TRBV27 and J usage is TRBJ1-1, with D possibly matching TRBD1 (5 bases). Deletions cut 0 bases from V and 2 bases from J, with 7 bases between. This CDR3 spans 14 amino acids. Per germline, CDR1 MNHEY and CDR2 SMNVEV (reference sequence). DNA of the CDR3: TGTGCCAGCAGTTTATCAGGGGCCAACACTGAAGCTTTCTTT. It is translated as CASSLSGANTEAFF.

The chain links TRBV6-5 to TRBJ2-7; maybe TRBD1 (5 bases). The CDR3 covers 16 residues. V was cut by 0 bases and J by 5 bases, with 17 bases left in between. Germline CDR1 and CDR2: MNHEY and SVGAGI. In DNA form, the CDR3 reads TGTGCCAGCAGTTACTCCCCAGGGCCTCTGGTCCACGAGCAGTACTTC. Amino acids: CASSYSPGPLVHEQYF.

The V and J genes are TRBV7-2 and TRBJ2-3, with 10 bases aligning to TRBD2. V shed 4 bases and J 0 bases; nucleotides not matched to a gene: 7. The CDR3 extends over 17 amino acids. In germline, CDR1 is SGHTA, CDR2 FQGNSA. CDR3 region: CASSWPKRGGSTDTQYF. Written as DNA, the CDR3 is TGTGCCAGCAGCTGGCCGAAGCGGGGGGGCAGCACAGATACGCAGTATTTT.

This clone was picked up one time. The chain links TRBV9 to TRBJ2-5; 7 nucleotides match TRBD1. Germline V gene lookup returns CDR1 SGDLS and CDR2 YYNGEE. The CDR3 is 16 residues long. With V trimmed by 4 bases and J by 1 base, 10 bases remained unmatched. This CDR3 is CASSPRQGVGQETQYF. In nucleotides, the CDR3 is TGTGCCAGCAGCCCCCGGCAGGGGGTGGGCCAAGAGACCCAGTACTTC. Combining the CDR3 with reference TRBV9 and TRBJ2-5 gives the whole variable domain DSGVTQTPKHLITATGQRVTLRCSPRSGDLSVYWYQQSLDQGLQFLIQYYNGEERAKGNILERFSAQQFPDLHSELNLSSLELGDSALYFCASSPRQGVGQETQYFGPGTRLLVL.

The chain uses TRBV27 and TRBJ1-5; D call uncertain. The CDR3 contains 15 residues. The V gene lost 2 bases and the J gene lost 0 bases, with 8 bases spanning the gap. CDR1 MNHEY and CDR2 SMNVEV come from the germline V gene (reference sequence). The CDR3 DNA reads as TGTGCCAGCAGTTTAAACAGTTATAGCAATCAGCCCCAGCATTTT. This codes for CASSLNSYSNQPQHF.

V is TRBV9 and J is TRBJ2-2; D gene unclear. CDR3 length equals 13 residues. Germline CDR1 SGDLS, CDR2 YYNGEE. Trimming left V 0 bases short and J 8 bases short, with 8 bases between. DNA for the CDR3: TGTGCCAGCAGCGTAGAGCCTCGGGGGGAGCTGTTTTTT. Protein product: CASSVEPRGELFF.

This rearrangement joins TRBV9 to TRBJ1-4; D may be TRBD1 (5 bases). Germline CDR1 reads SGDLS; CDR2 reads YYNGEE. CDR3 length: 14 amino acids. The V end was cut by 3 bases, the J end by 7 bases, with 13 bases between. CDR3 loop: CASSARGIGEKLFF. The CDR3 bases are TGTGCCAGCAGCGCAAGGGGTATAGGTGAAAAACTGTTTTTT.

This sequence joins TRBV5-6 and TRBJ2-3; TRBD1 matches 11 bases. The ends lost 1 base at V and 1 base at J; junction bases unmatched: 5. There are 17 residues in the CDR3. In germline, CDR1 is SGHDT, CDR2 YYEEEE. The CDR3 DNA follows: TGTGCCAGCAGCTTGCAACGGACAGGGGGCCGCACAGATACGCAGTATTTT. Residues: CASSLQRTGGRTDTQYF.

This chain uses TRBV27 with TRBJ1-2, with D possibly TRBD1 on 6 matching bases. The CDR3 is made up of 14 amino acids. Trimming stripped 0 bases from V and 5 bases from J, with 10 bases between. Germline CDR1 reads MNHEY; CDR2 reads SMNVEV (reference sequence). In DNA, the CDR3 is TGTGCCAGCAGTTTATCTTGGGGGCATTATGGCTACACCTTC. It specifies CASSLSWGHYGYTF.

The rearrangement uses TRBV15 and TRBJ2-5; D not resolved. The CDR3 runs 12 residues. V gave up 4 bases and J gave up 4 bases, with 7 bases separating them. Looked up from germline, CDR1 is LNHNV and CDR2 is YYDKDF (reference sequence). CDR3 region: CATSTLRETQYF. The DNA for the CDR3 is TGTGCCACCAGCACCCTTCGAGAGACCCAGTACTTC.

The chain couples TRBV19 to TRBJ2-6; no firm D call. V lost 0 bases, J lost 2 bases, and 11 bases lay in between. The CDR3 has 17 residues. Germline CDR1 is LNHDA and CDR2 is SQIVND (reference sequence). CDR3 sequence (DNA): TGTGCCAGTAGTATAGATCTAAGTAGTGCTGGGGCCAACGTCCTGACTTTC. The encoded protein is CASSIDLSSAGANVLTF.

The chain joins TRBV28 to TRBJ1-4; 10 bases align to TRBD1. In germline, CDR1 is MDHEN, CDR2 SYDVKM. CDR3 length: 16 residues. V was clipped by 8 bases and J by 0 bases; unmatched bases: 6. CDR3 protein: CASVSGTGATNEKLFF. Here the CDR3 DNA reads TGTGCCAGCGTCTCCGGGACAGGGGCAACTAATGAAAAACTGTTTTTT.

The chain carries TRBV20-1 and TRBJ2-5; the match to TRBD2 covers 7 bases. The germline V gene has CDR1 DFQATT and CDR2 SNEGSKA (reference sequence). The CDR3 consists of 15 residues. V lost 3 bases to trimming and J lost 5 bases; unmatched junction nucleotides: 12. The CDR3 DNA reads TGCAGTGCTAGTCGGCTAGCGGTGATGGTGGAGACCCAGTACTTC. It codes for CSASRLAVMVETQYF.

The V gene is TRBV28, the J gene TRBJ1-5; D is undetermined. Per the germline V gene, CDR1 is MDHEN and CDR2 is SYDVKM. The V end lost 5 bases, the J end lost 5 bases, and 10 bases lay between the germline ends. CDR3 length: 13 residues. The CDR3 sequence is CASSGSSHQPQHF. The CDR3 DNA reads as TGTGCCAGCAGTGGGAGCAGCCATCAGCCCCAGCATTTT.

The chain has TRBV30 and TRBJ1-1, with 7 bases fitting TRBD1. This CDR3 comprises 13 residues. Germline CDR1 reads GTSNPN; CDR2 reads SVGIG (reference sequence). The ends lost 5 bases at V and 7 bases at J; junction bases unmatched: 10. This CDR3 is CAWSTTGTVEAFF. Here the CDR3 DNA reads TGTGCCTGGTCCACGACAGGGACGGTTGAAGCTTTCTTT.

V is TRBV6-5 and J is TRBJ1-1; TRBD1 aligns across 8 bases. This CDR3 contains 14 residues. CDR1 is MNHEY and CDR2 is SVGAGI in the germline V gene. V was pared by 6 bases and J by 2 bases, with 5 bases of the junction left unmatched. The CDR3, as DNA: TGTGCCAGCAGCCTCGGACAGGGCAACACTGAAGCTTTCTTT. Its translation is CASSLGQGNTEAFF.

CDR3 sequence (DNA): TGTGCCAGCTCACCACCCGCAGTCACAGATACGCAGTATTTT. It is translated as CASSPPAVTDTQYF. The chain links TRBV18 to TRBJ2-3; D unresolved. The CDR3 totals 14 residues. The V end was cut by 0 bases, the J end by 2 bases, with 6 bases between. Germline loops: CDR1 KGHSH, CDR2 LQKENI.

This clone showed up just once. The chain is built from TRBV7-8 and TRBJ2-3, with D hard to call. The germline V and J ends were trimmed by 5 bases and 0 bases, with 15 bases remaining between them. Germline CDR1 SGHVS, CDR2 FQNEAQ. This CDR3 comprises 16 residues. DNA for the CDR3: TGTGCCAGCAGCCTTAATCCGGTCACTAGCACAGATACGCAGTATTTT. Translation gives CASSLNPVTSTDTQYF.

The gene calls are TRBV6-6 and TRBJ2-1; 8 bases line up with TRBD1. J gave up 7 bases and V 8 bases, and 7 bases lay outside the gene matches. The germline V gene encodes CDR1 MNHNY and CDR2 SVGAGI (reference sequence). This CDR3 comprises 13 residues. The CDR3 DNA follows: TGTGCCAGCGGAAACAGGGGGAGAAATGAGCAGTTCTTC. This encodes CASGNRGRNEQFF.

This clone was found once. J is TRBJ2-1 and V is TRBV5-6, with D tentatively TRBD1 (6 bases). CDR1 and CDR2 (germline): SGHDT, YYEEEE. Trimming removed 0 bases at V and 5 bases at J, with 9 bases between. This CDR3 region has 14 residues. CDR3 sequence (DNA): TGTGCCAGCAGCTTGGGGGGGCTCAACAATGAGCAGTTCTTC. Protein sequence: CASSLGGLNNEQFF.

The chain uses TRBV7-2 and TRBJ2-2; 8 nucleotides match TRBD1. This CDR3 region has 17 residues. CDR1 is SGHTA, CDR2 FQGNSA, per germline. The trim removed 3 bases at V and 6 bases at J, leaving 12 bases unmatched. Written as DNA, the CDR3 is TGTGCCAGCAGCTTTGATCAAAGGACAGGGATGTCCGGGGAGCTGTTTTTT. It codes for CASSFDQRTGMSGELFF.

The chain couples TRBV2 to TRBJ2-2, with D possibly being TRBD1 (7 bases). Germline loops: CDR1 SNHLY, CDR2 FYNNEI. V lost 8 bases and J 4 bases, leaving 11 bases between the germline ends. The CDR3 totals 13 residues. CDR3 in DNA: TGTGCCAGCTACCAGGGGGGCACCGGGGAGCTGTTTTTT. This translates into CASYQGGTGELFF.

CDR3 loop: CASAPGGSNYGYTF. As DNA, the CDR3 is TGTGCCAGCGCCCCTGGGGGGTCCAACTATGGCTACACCTTC. The chain employs TRBV18 and TRBJ1-2, with a weak D call TRBD1 (5 bases). The V and J ends lost 8 bases and 2 bases respectively, with 15 bases between them. Per germline, CDR1 KGHSH and CDR2 LQKENI. This CDR3 has 14 amino acids.

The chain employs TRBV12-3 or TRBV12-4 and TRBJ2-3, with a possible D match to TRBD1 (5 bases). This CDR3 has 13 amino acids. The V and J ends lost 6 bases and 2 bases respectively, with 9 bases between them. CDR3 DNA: TGTGCCAGCAGAGACAGCCTCACAGATACGCAGTATTTT. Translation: CASRDSLTDTQYF.

CDR3 in amino acids: CASSISQGRKETQYF. The DNA for the CDR3 is TGTGCCAGTAGTATCAGCCAGGGCAGGAAGGAGACCCAGTACTTC. This chain connects TRBV19 to TRBJ2-5; D is possibly TRBD1 (5 bases). The germline V gene has CDR1 LNHDA and CDR2 SQIVND (reference sequence). V gave up 3 bases and J gave up 5 bases, with 16 bases separating them. There are 15 residues in the CDR3.